This is a list of T cell receptor beta chains from one sample in a study of cytomegalovirus exposure and HLA in healthy donors. Libraries were prepared by immunoSEQ multiplex PCR; TCRdb keeps only in-frame clonotypes and omits some of them. The data show 52,000 or so clones, roughly four fifths seen once. The material sequenced was PBMCs. The receptor source for this set is a woman aged 40 to 50 in good health and CMV-seropositive. Each CDR3 is given with its conserved first and last residue. The order of the fields is J gene, clone size, D gene, V gene, CDR3 DNA, CDR3 protein. D genes are given only for firm matches. Clone sizes are given selectively: once, few, many, or a class where the clone is expanded.

j_call: TRBJ1-6
clone_size: -
d_call: -
v_call: TRBV5-1
cdr3_nt: TGCGCCAGCAGGACAGACCTCAGTAATTCACCCCTCCACTTT
cdr3_aa: CASRTDLSNSPLHF

j_call: TRBJ2-5
clone_size: once
d_call: -
v_call: TRBV9
cdr3_nt: TGTGCCAGCAGCGTAGGAGACTATCAAGAGACCCAGTACTTC
cdr3_aa: CASSVGDYQETQYF

j_call: TRBJ2-3
clone_size: -
d_call: TRBD2
v_call: TRBV9
cdr3_nt: TGTGCCAGCAGCAAAAAAGCGGGGGGCCCCACAGATACGCAGTATTTT
cdr3_aa: CASSKKAGGPTDTQYF

j_call: TRBJ2-7
clone_size: -
d_call: -
v_call: TRBV27
cdr3_nt: TGTGCCAGCAGTTTAGGGGAGACCTACGAGCAGTACTTC
cdr3_aa: CASSLGETYEQYF

j_call: TRBJ1-5
clone_size: few
d_call: -
v_call: TRBV6-1
cdr3_nt: TGTGCCAGCAGTGGGGGAGGGTGGCAGCCCCAGCATTTT
cdr3_aa: CASSGGGWQPQHF

j_call: TRBJ1-2
clone_size: -
d_call: -
v_call: TRBV30
cdr3_nt: TGTGCCTGGAGTGTAGGGGGTCACGGTGGCTACACCTTC
cdr3_aa: CAWSVGGHGGYTF

j_call: TRBJ2-7
clone_size: -
d_call: TRBD1
v_call: TRBV19
cdr3_nt: TGTGCCAGTAGCCGGACAGGGATTCCCTACGAGCAGTACTTC
cdr3_aa: CASSRTGIPYEQYF

j_call: TRBJ1-5
clone_size: few
d_call: -
v_call: TRBV5-1
cdr3_nt: TGCGCCAGCAGCTTGGGAGGGAATGGCAATCAGCCCCAGCATTTT
cdr3_aa: CASSLGGNGNQPQHF

j_call: TRBJ2-5
clone_size: -
d_call: -
v_call: TRBV4-2
cdr3_nt: TGTGCCAGCAGCCAACGGGGAGAGACCCAGTACTTC
cdr3_aa: CASSQRGETQYF

j_call: TRBJ2-3
clone_size: -
d_call: TRBD2
v_call: TRBV9
cdr3_nt: TGTGCCAGCAGCGTAGGAGGACTAGCGGCTAGCACAGATACGCAGTATTTT
cdr3_aa: CASSVGGLAASTDTQYF

j_call: TRBJ1-5
clone_size: once
d_call: -
v_call: TRBV7-7
cdr3_nt: TGTGCCAGCAGCTCTCACTCCTTTCCGCCCCAGCATTTT
cdr3_aa: CASSSHSFPPQHF

j_call: TRBJ1-1
clone_size: once
d_call: -
v_call: TRBV5-1
cdr3_nt: TGCGCCAGCAGCTTGTCGCGGAACACTGAAGCTTTCTTT
cdr3_aa: CASSLSRNTEAFF

j_call: TRBJ1-5
clone_size: -
d_call: TRBD1
v_call: TRBV18
cdr3_nt: TGTGCCAGCTCACTCGGACAGGGGGCTTTACAGCCCCAGCATTTT
cdr3_aa: CASSLGQGALQPQHF

j_call: TRBJ2-2
clone_size: -
d_call: -
v_call: TRBV4-3
cdr3_nt: TGCGCCAGCAGCCAAGATGGGCGCACCGGGGAGCTGTTTTTT
cdr3_aa: CASSQDGRTGELFF

j_call: TRBJ2-1
clone_size: -
d_call: TRBD2
v_call: TRBV10-3
cdr3_nt: TGTGCCATCAAACGGATTGCGGGGGGTATGGTGAGCTCCTACAATGAGCAGTTCTTC
cdr3_aa: CAIKRIAGGMVSSYNEQFF

j_call: TRBJ1-1
clone_size: -
d_call: -
v_call: TRBV6-6
cdr3_nt: TGTGCCAGCAGCCCCCAGGGAACTGAAGCTTTCTTT
cdr3_aa: CASSPQGTEAFF

j_call: TRBJ1-3
clone_size: -
d_call: -
v_call: TRBV19
cdr3_nt: TGTGCCAGTAGTATATCAGGGGCCGGAAACACCATATATTTT
cdr3_aa: CASSISGAGNTIYF

j_call: TRBJ1-2
clone_size: -
d_call: -
v_call: TRBV27
cdr3_nt: TGTGCCAGCAGTTTCACGGCGGGCCTCGGGGGTGGCTACACCTTC
cdr3_aa: CASSFTAGLGGGYTF

j_call: TRBJ1-1
clone_size: few
d_call: -
v_call: TRBV19
cdr3_nt: TGTGCCAGTAGTATGGGGGGGGGCCGACTGAACACTGAAGCTTTCTTT
cdr3_aa: CASSMGGGRLNTEAFF

j_call: TRBJ1-2
clone_size: -
d_call: -
v_call: TRBV27
cdr3_nt: TGTGCCAGCAGTTTATCGCAGTTCTATGGCTACACCTTC
cdr3_aa: CASSLSQFYGYTF

j_call: TRBJ1-4
clone_size: -
d_call: -
v_call: TRBV6-5
cdr3_nt: TGTGCCAGCAGTCGACTCGTAGGGGATAATGAAAAACTGTTTTTT
cdr3_aa: CASSRLVGDNEKLFF

j_call: TRBJ2-5
clone_size: -
d_call: -
v_call: TRBV7-7
cdr3_nt: TGTGCCGGCAGCCCAGGACTTTCCAGCGGGCAGACTCGCCGGCAAGAGACCCAGTACTTC
cdr3_aa: CAGSPGLSSGQTRRQETQYF

j_call: TRBJ1-2
clone_size: -
d_call: TRBD1
v_call: TRBV9
cdr3_nt: TGTGCCAGCAGCGGACAGACAGGGGTGCACTATGGCTACACCTTC
cdr3_aa: CASSGQTGVHYGYTF

j_call: TRBJ2-7
clone_size: -
d_call: -
v_call: TRBV19
cdr3_nt: TGTGCCAGTAGTATAGGCCCTGGAGCCTACGAGCAGTACTTC
cdr3_aa: CASSIGPGAYEQYF

j_call: TRBJ2-7
clone_size: -
d_call: -
v_call: TRBV5-4
cdr3_nt: TGTGCCAGCAGCGAAAAGGCGGGGCCGCCGGGAGAGCAGTACTTC
cdr3_aa: CASSEKAGPPGEQYF

j_call: TRBJ2-7
clone_size: few
d_call: TRBD1
v_call: TRBV6-1
cdr3_nt: TGTGCCAGCAGTCTCGGGACAGGGTGGGTGTACGAGCAGTACTTC
cdr3_aa: CASSLGTGWVYEQYF

j_call: TRBJ2-4
clone_size: -
d_call: TRBD1
v_call: TRBV7-6
cdr3_nt: TGTGCCAGCAGCTTAGTACAGGGGGATATTCAGTACTTC
cdr3_aa: CASSLVQGDIQYF

j_call: TRBJ2-7
clone_size: -
d_call: -
v_call: TRBV30
cdr3_nt: TGTGCCTGGAGTGGAGCCAGCGATTACTACGAGCAGTACTTC
cdr3_aa: CAWSGASDYYEQYF

j_call: TRBJ1-2
clone_size: -
d_call: TRBD1
v_call: TRBV5-6
cdr3_nt: TGTGCCAGCAGTCCTACAGGGGGCTATGGCTACACCTTC
cdr3_aa: CASSPTGGYGYTF

j_call: TRBJ2-1
clone_size: -
d_call: -
v_call: TRBV7-7
cdr3_nt: TGTGCCAGCAGCTTAGACGTGGGGAGTTACAATGAGCAGTTCTTC
cdr3_aa: CASSLDVGSYNEQFF

j_call: TRBJ2-3
clone_size: -
d_call: -
v_call: TRBV7-2
cdr3_nt: TGTGCCAGCAGCTTCGGTAGCAACACAGATACGCAGTATTTT
cdr3_aa: CASSFGSNTDTQYF

j_call: TRBJ2-3
clone_size: -
d_call: TRBD2
v_call: TRBV19
cdr3_nt: TGTGCCAGTAACAGCGGGGCTACAGATACGCAGTATTTT
cdr3_aa: CASNSGATDTQYF

j_call: TRBJ2-7
clone_size: few
d_call: -
v_call: TRBV11-2
cdr3_nt: TGTGCCAGCAGCTTAGAAGTGCCTCCAGGCTCCTACGAGCAGTACTTC
cdr3_aa: CASSLEVPPGSYEQYF

j_call: TRBJ2-7
clone_size: -
d_call: TRBD1
v_call: TRBV7-9
cdr3_nt: TGTGCCAGCAGCTCGGGACAGGGGGTGTACGAGCAGTACTTC
cdr3_aa: CASSSGQGVYEQYF

j_call: TRBJ2-2
clone_size: -
d_call: -
v_call: TRBV9
cdr3_nt: TGTGCCAGCAGCGTAGTGATAGGGGGTTCCGGGGAGCTGTTTTTT
cdr3_aa: CASSVVIGGSGELFF

j_call: TRBJ2-5
clone_size: -
d_call: TRBD1
v_call: TRBV7-3
cdr3_nt: TGTGCCAGCAGCCTCACAGGGGTCTGGGAGACCCAGTACTTC
cdr3_aa: CASSLTGVWETQYF

j_call: TRBJ2-7
clone_size: -
d_call: TRBD1
v_call: TRBV4-1
cdr3_nt: TGCGCCAGCAGCCAAGTCGGGACAGGGCAGGCCGAGCAGTACTTC
cdr3_aa: CASSQVGTGQAEQYF

j_call: TRBJ1-4
clone_size: -
d_call: TRBD1
v_call: TRBV25-1
cdr3_nt: TGTGCCAGCAGTGAACTGGGAACAGGGGAGGAAAAACTGTTTTTT
cdr3_aa: CASSELGTGEEKLFF

j_call: TRBJ1-1
clone_size: -
d_call: TRBD1
v_call: TRBV2
cdr3_nt: TGTGCCAGCAGTGTGGAGAGGGGGCCTGAAGCTTTCTTT
cdr3_aa: CASSVERGPEAFF